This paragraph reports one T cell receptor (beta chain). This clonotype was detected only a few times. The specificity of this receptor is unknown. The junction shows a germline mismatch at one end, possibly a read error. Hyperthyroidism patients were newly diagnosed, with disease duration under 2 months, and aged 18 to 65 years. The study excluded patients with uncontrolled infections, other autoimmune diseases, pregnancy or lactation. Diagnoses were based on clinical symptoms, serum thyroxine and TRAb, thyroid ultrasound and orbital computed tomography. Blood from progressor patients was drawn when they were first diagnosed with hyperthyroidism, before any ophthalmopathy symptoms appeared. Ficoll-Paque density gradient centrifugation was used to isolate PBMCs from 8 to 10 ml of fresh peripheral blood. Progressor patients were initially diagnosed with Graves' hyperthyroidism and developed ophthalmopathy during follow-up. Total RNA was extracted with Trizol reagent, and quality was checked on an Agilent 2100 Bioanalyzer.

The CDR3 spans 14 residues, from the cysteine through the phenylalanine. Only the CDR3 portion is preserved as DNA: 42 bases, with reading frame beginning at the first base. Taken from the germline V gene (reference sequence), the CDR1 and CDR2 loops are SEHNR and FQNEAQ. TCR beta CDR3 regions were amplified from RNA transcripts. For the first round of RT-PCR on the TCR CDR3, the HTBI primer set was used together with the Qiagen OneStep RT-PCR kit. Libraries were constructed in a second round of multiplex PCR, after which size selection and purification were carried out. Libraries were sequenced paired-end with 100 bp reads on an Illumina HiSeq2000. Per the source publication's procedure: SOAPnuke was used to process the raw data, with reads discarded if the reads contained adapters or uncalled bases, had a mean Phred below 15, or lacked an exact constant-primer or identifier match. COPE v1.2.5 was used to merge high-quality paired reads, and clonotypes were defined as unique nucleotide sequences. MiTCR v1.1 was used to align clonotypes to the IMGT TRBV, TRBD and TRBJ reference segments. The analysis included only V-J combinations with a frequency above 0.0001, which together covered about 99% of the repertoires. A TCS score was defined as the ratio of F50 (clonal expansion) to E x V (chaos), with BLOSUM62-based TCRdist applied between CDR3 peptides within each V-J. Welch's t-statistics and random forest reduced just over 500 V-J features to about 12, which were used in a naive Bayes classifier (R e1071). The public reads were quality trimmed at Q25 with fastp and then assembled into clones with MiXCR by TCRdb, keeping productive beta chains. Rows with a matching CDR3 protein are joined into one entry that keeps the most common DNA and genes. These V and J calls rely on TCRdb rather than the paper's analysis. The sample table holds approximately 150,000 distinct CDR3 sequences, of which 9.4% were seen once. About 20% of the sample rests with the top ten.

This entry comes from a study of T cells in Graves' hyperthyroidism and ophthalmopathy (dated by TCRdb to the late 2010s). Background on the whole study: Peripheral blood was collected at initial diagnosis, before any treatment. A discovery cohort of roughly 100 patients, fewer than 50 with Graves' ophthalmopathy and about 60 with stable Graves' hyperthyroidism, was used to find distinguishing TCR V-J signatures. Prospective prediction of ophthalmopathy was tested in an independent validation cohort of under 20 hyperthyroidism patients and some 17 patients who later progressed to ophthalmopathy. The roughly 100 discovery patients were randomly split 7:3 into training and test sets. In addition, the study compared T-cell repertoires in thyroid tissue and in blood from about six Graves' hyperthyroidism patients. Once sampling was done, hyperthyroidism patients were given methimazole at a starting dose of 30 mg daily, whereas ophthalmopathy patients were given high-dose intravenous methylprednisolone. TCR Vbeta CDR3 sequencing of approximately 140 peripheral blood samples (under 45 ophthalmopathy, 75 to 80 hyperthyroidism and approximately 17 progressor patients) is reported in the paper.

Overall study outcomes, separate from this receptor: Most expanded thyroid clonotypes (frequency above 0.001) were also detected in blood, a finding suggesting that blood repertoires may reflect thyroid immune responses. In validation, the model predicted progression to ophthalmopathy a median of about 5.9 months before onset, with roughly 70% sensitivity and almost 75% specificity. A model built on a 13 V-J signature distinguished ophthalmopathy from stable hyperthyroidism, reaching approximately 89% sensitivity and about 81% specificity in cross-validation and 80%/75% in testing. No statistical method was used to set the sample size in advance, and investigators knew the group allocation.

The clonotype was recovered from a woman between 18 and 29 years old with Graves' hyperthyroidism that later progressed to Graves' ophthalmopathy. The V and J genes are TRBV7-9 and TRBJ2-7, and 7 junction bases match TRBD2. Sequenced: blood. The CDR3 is CASSLVGTNYKQYF. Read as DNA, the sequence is TGTGCCAGCAGCTTAGTAGGGACTAACTACAAGCAGTACTTC.